The clone carrying this T cell receptor (beta chain) is a singleton in its sample. In terms of age and location, participants ranged from roughly 18 to 90 years and lived in about 25 US areas. The data were obtained in a study of blood T cell repertoires in COVID-19. As for the study in general: COVID-19 samples from acute and convalescent phases originated in the United States, Italy and Spain. T cells, B-cell-depleted T cells, or PBMCs supplied cDNA or gDNA.

As handled by the study authors: Quantification of nucleated cells was approximated via reference gene primer amplification. Here immunoSEQ multiplex PCR was the method, and the copy in TCRdb shows in-frame clones only, minus some. Clone size and V and J calls were adopted from that table, with D and trimming inferred from the DNA. The sample records almost 400,000 clones, approximately 88% being singletons. In germline, CDR1 is LGHDT, CDR2 YNNKEL (reference sequence). This CDR3 has 16 amino acids. The germline V and J ends were trimmed by 4 bases and 0 bases, with 13 bases remaining between them. The receptor's source is a woman in her 30s with acute COVID-19. Sequenced sample: PBMCs or T cells enriched from blood (not recorded which). V gene TRBV3-1 (or the pseudogene TRBV3-2) combines with J gene TRBJ1-3; D gene ambiguous. This chain's CDR3 is CASSPLPGNSGNTIYF. Here the CDR3 DNA reads TGTGCCAGCAGCCCCCTCCCCGGGAACTCTGGAAACACCATATATTTT.